Listed below are T cell receptor beta chains from one sample, sequenced in a study of spatial heterogeneity in lung cancer. TCRdb re-called the 5' RACE reads through MiXCR, storing one row per CDR3 protein. The data contain fewer than 100,000 distinct CDR3 sequences, roughly a fifth of them singletons. The input for sequencing was PBMCs, taken at follow-up. The receptors were sampled from a male donor with early-stage non-small cell lung cancer. CDR3s include the opening cysteine and the closing phenylalanine or tryptophan. Each record gives: V gene, J gene, D gene, clone size, CDR3 DNA, CDR3 protein. A D gene is named only where the DNA matches it firmly. Size values are once, few and many counts, or a class for expanded clones, and some rows have none.

>TRBV2|TRBJ2-5|TRBD1|NA
TGTGCCATCCTCGGACAGGGACAAGAGACCCAGTACTTC
CAILGQGQETQYF
>TRBV7-9|TRBJ2-2|NA|few
TGTGCCAGTATTGTGAGGGGAAACACCGGGGAGCTGTTTTTT
CASIVRGNTGELFF
>TRBV12-3/TRBV12-4|TRBJ2-3|TRBD2|few
TGTGCCAGCGCAAGGACTAGCGGGACGTTTCGGAGCACAGATACGCAGTATTTT
CASARTSGTFRSTDTQYF
>TRBV6-5|TRBJ1-2|NA|many
TGTGCCAGCAGATTACAGGGAGGGAGAAACTATGGCTACACCTTC
CASRLQGGRNYGYTF
>TRBV5-1|TRBJ1-5|NA|few
TGCGCCAGCAGCTTGTCGGGGGATCAGCCCCAGCATTTT
CASSLSGDQPQHF
>TRBV7-9|TRBJ1-6|NA|NA
TGTGCCAGCAGCCAGGAGGGGGTGGATTCACCCCTCCACTTT
CASSQEGVDSPLHF
>TRBV18|TRBJ1-1|NA|NA
TGTGCCAGCTCACTGACAGATAACACTGAAGCTTTCTTT
CASSLTDNTEAFF
>TRBV25-1|TRBJ2-3|NA|NA
TGTGCCAGCAGTGAACAGCCTCCAGATACGCAGTATTTT
CASSEQPPDTQYF
>TRBV5-1|TRBJ2-3|NA|NA
TGCGCCAGCAGCTTGGCGGGACCCATAGATACGCAGTATTTT
CASSLAGPIDTQYF
>TRBV6-5|TRBJ1-5|TRBD1|NA
TGTGCCAGCAGTAAAGGATCAGGGGGTCAGCCCCAGCATTTT
CASSKGSGGQPQHF